This T cell receptor beta chain was sequenced during a study of T cell changes during pregnancy in multiple sclerosis. Between the trimmed V and J ends, which lost 3 bases and 6 bases, there was a span of 9 bases. Germline V lookup: CDR1 MNHEY, CDR2 SVGAGI. The length of the CDR3 is 13 residues. Of note for this clone: This CDR3 is also generated by other DNA sequences in the sample.

Only in-frame clones appear in the TCRdb table, and some are missing; sequencing was by immunoSEQ multiplex PCR. The data hold about 92,000 clones, with 92% observed a single time. This TCR was recovered from a female donor with multiple sclerosis, enrolled in a pregnancy study. The sample was peripheral blood, taken in the first trimester of pregnancy. The chain recombines TRBV6-5 with TRBJ2-1; D is uncertain. Written as DNA, the CDR3 is TGTGCCAGCAGTTATGGCGGTGGCAATGAGCAGTTCTTC. It codes for CASSYGGGNEQFF.